The 28 T cell receptor beta chains below were found in one sample sequenced in a study of cytomegalovirus exposure and HLA in healthy donors. Clones were read by immunoSEQ multiplex PCR, and TCRdb kept only the in-frame ones, dropping some. Among about 280,000 clones listed, 88% were seen once. Sample: PBMCs. All receptors derive from a woman between 18 and 29 years old in good health and CMV-seronegative.

The chain combines TRBV27 with TRBJ2-3; 10 nucleotides agree with TRBD2. From germline, CDR1 is MNHEY and CDR2 SMNVEV (reference sequence). The V segment lost 8 bases and the J segment 1 base; nucleotides outside the gene matches: 9. This CDR3 has 16 amino acids. The CDR3 region is CASFPRLAGGTDTQYF. In nucleotides, the CDR3 is TGTGCCAGCTTCCCTAGACTAGCGGGTGGCACAGATACGCAGTATTTT.

The gene calls are TRBV6-5 and TRBJ1-6, with 8 bases fitting TRBD1. This CDR3 region has 14 residues. Germline V gene sequence: CDR1 MNHEY, CDR2 SVGAGI. The V segment lost 8 bases and the J segment 6 bases; nucleotides outside the gene matches: 6. This CDR3 is CASAWTGFNSPLHF. The DNA of the CDR3 is TGTGCCAGCGCCTGGACAGGGTTTAATTCACCCCTCCACTTT.

The chain combines TRBV11-3 with TRBJ2-1; no clear D. V was shortened by 3 bases and J by 10 bases, with 16 bases between the two germline ends. The CDR3 has 14 residues. The germline V gene encodes CDR1 SGHNT and CDR2 YENEEA. The CDR3: CASSLTPSSGEQFF. The CDR3 DNA follows: TGTGCCAGCAGCTTGACTCCCTCGTCCGGCGAGCAGTTCTTC.

The chain carries TRBV27 and TRBJ2-3, with TRBD1 as a possible D gene (5 bases). Trimming cost V 7 bases and J 1 base, with 12 bases left between them. Germline-derived CDR1 and CDR2 are MNHEY and SMNVEV (reference sequence). This CDR3 contains 14 residues. CDR3 sequence: CASTRDRGTDTQYF. CDR3 DNA sequence: TGTGCCAGCACCAGGGATCGGGGCACAGATACGCAGTATTTT.

This clone came up once. The chain employs TRBV12-2 and TRBJ2-1; no DNA check was done on the table's D call, TRBD2. TRBV12-2 is annotated as a pseudogene. This CDR3 comprises 20 residues. The CDR3 sequence: CASRALLAGDPSFFYNEQFF. The DNA for the CDR3 is TGTGCAAGTCGCGCACTACTAGCGGGAGACCCCTCATTTTTCTACAATGAGCAGTTCTTC.

CDR3 sequence (DNA): TGTGCCAGCAGCGGGAGGGTGGAAAGTCGGGGCGAGCAGTACTTC. Amino acid sequence: CASSGRVESRGEQYF. V is TRBV5-6 and J is TRBJ2-7, with 7 positions matching TRBD2. This CDR3 is 15 amino acids long. In germline, CDR1 is SGHDT, CDR2 YYEEEE. Trimming removed 4 bases from V and 6 bases from J; junction bases left unmatched: 13.

V usage is TRBV28 and J usage is TRBJ2-1; TRBD1 might be the D (5 bases). This CDR3 has 14 amino acids. Trimming stripped 4 bases from V and 0 bases from J, with 7 bases between. Per the germline V gene, CDR1 is MDHEN and CDR2 is SYDVKM. CDR3 sequence: CASSWQGSYNEQFF. The CDR3 DNA reads as TGTGCCAGCAGTTGGCAGGGCTCCTACAATGAGCAGTTCTTC.

J is TRBJ2-3 and V is TRBV7-6, with D maybe TRBD2 (5 bases). V lost 3 bases to trimming and J lost 4 bases, with 17 bases between them. This CDR3 region has 16 residues. Germline values: CDR1 SGHVS, CDR2 FNYEAQ. Here the CDR3 reads CASSLKGGLVPDTQYF. As DNA, the CDR3 is TGTGCCAGCAGCTTGAAAGGCGGGCTAGTCCCAGATACGCAGTATTTT. Full variable domain (outside the CDR3, taken from reference TRBV7-6 and TRBJ2-3): GAGVSQSPRYKVTKRGQDVALRCDPISGHVSLYWYRQALGQGPEFLTYFNYEAQQDKSGLPNDRFSAERPEGSISTLTIQRTEQRDSAMYRCASSLKGGLVPDTQYFGPGTRLTVL.

The J gene is TRBJ1-2, the V gene TRBV10-3, with 8 bases aligning to TRBD1. The CDR3 totals 14 residues. Germline loops: CDR1 ENHRY, CDR2 SYGVKD. The trim removed 5 bases at V and 7 bases at J, leaving 9 bases unmatched. The CDR3: CAISMDRVASGYTF. DNA for the CDR3: TGTGCCATCAGTATGGACAGGGTGGCGTCTGGCTACACCTTC.

The rearrangement joins TRBV19 to TRBJ1-2, with D tentatively TRBD1 (5 bases). Germline values: CDR1 LNHDA, CDR2 SQIVND (reference sequence). The CDR3 is 14 amino acids. Between the trimmed V and J ends, which lost 6 bases and 0 bases, there was a span of 11 bases. The CDR3 bases are TGTGCCAGTAGCCGACAGAGAGCTAACTATGGCTACACCTTC. Translating gives CASSRQRANYGYTF.

The chain uses TRBV28 and TRBJ2-3; 10 nucleotides align to TRBD2. The germline V gene encodes CDR1 MDHEN and CDR2 SYDVKM. The V and J ends lost 8 bases and 1 base, in that order; junction bases with no gene match: 9. The CDR3 consists of 16 residues. CDR3 DNA sequence: TGTGCCAGCTACCCGAGCGGACTAGCGGGCACAGATACGCAGTATTTT. This encodes CASYPSGLAGTDTQYF.

The chain has TRBV6-5 and TRBJ2-3; 8 bases align to TRBD1. Germline V gives CDR1 MNHEY, CDR2 SVGAGI. V trimming: 1 base; J trimming: 6 bases; junction bases outside the gene matches: 3. The CDR3 consists of 14 residues. Here the CDR3 reads CASSYWDRLDTQYF. The CDR3 region has the DNA TGTGCCAGCAGTTACTGGGACAGGCTGGATACGCAGTATTTT.

This chain uses TRBV28 with TRBJ1-4; 7 bases agree with TRBD1. There are 14 residues in the CDR3. Germline V lookup: CDR1 MDHEN, CDR2 SYDVKM. The V and J ends lost 5 bases and 4 bases, in that order; junction bases with no gene match: 4. This chain's CDR3 is CASSATGNNEKLFF. DNA of the CDR3: TGTGCCAGCAGTGCGACAGGGAATAATGAAAAACTGTTTTTT.

The chain is built from TRBV19 and TRBJ2-7; D is possibly TRBD1 (6 bases). The CDR3 length is 14 residues. Germline V gene sequence: CDR1 LNHDA, CDR2 SQIVND (reference sequence). The V and J ends lost 6 bases and 2 bases respectively, with 14 bases between them. The CDR3 sequence: CASSLGDTTYEQYF. The CDR3 coding sequence is TGTGCCAGTAGCCTTGGGGACACCACCTACGAGCAGTACTTC.

V usage is TRBV28 and J usage is TRBJ2-1; TRBD2 matches at 7 bases. J gave up 9 bases and V 8 bases, and 16 bases lay outside the gene matches. The germline gives CDR1 MDHEN, CDR2 SYDVKM. The length of the CDR3 is 15 residues. The CDR3 DNA reads TGTGCCAGCTCCTCACGGGGGGTCCCGGGGGGTGAGCAGTTCTTC. This gives the protein CASSSRGVPGGEQFF.

This sequence joins TRBV15 and TRBJ1-2, with a tentative D call TRBD1 (5 bases). Germline lookup yields CDR1 LNHNV and CDR2 YYDKDF (reference sequence). The CDR3 has 15 amino acids. With 5 bases removed from V and 8 bases from J, the gap between germline ends came to 21 bases. CDR3 sequence reads: CATSPRDSFLGGYTF. The CDR3 DNA is TGTGCCACCAGCCCTCGGGACTCCTTTCTCGGGGGCTACACCTTC.

The chain recombines TRBV14 with TRBJ2-2; unclear D gene. The CDR3 has 14 residues. Germline V CDR1 and CDR2: SGHDN, FVKESK. V lost 4 bases and J 6 bases, leaving 12 bases between the germline ends. CDR3 bases: TGTGCCAGCAGCCCAACCCGTGGAGCCGGGGAGCTGTTTTTT. It codes for CASSPTRGAGELFF.

This chain uses TRBV28 with TRBJ2-5; perhaps TRBD2 as D (5 bases). Germline CDR1 is MDHEN and CDR2 is SYDVKM. The CDR3 runs 12 residues. The germline V and J ends were trimmed by 7 bases and 2 bases, with 8 bases remaining between them. The chain's CDR3 is CASNRGQETQYF. The DNA for the CDR3 is TGTGCCAGCAACCGAGGGCAAGAGACCCAGTACTTC.

This chain connects TRBV10-3 to TRBJ2-7, with a weak D call TRBD1 (5 bases). Trimming removed 5 bases at V and 3 bases at J, with 8 bases between. Per the germline V gene, CDR1 is ENHRY and CDR2 is SYGVKD. The CDR3 is made up of 12 amino acids. The CDR3 bases are TGTGCCATCAGTCCGGACATCTACGAGCAGTACTTC. This gives the protein CAISPDIYEQYF.

The sample holds one count of this clone. The J gene is TRBJ2-7, the V gene TRBV19; no firm D call. V gave up 4 bases and J gave up 4 bases, with 11 bases separating them. The CDR3 contains 13 residues. Looked up from germline, CDR1 is LNHDA and CDR2 is SQIVND (reference sequence). The CDR3 spells CASSNQPRYEQYF. The CDR3 DNA is TGTGCCAGTAGTAACCAGCCTAGGTACGAGCAGTACTTC.

This clone has only a few counts. The rearrangement links TRBV5-1 to TRBJ1-1; 8 bases match TRBD1. The length of the CDR3 is 13 residues. The germline CDR1 and CDR2 sequences are SGHRS and YFSETQ. V lost 4 bases, J lost 6 bases, and 5 bases stayed unmatched. For the CDR3, the DNA is TGCGCCAGCAGCCAGACAGGGGTTCCTGAAGCTTTCTTT. As protein: CASSQTGVPEAFF.

The rearrangement joins TRBV6-6 to TRBJ2-1; possible D gene TRBD2, 6 bases. CDR1 MNHNY and CDR2 SVGAGI come from the germline V gene (reference sequence). CDR3 size: 15 residues. V was trimmed by 2 bases and J by 7 bases, leaving 15 bases between them. The DNA of the CDR3 is TGTGCCAGCAGTTACGTGGGACTCCGGGTGAATGAGCAGTTCTTC. It encodes CASSYVGLRVNEQFF.

With regard to this clone: This sample also contains other DNA sequences that code for the same CDR3. The chain recombines TRBV7-2 with TRBJ1-1; D is ambiguous. Trimming removed 2 bases at V and 1 base at J, with 5 bases between. Germline V CDR1 and CDR2: SGHTA, FQGNSA. The CDR3 has 13 amino acids. CDR3 amino acids: CASSLSRNTEAFF. CDR3 DNA sequence: TGTGCCAGCAGCTTATCCAGGAACACTGAAGCTTTCTTT.

This clone was detected only once. This rearrangement joins TRBV5-8 to TRBJ2-7, with TRBD1 matching over 8 bases. Unmatched junction bases numbered 4, after V lost 2 bases and J lost 6 bases. The CDR3 loop spans 13 amino acids. Germline loops: CDR1 SGHTS, CDR2 YDEGEE. CDR3 protein: CASSLTTGVEQYF. The CDR3 DNA reads TGTGCCAGCAGCTTAACGACAGGGGTCGAGCAGTACTTC.

The rearrangement links TRBV5-1 to TRBJ2-5; D remains unclear. V was pared by 1 base and J by 1 base, with 5 bases between. In germline, CDR1 is SGHRS, CDR2 YFSETQ. This CDR3 region has 13 residues. The CDR3 DNA reads as TGCGCCAGCAGCTTGCCCAGCCAAGAGACCCAGTACTTC. Encoded protein: CASSLPSQETQYF.

This chain uses TRBV27 with TRBJ2-7, with D perhaps TRBD2 (5 bases). This CDR3 comprises 14 residues. Germline V gene data show CDR1 as MNHEY and CDR2 as SMNVEV (reference sequence). Trimming removed 3 bases at V and 7 bases at J, with 16 bases between. The CDR3 protein is CASSFSFGTGEQYF. CDR3 DNA sequence: TGTGCCAGCAGTTTCTCTTTTGGTACGGGGGAGCAGTACTTC.

The V gene is TRBV27, the J gene TRBJ2-3; 7 bases match TRBD1. There are 17 residues in the CDR3. The germline CDR1 and CDR2 sequences are MNHEY and SMNVEV (reference sequence). V shed 5 bases and J 2 bases; nucleotides not matched to a gene: 13. The CDR3 loop is CASSARQGALYTDTQYF. The CDR3 DNA is TGTGCCAGCAGTGCCCGACAGGGTGCGCTCTACACAGATACGCAGTATTTT.

This chain links TRBV6-5 with TRBJ1-1; 8 bases agree with TRBD1. V was pared by 5 bases and J by 1 base, with 3 bases of the junction left unmatched. Germline values: CDR1 MNHEY, CDR2 SVGAGI. CDR3 length equals 14 residues. CDR3 region: CASSRGQGNTEAFF. The CDR3 DNA is TGTGCCAGCAGTCGCGGACAGGGGAACACTGAAGCTTTCTTT.